The clone carrying this TCR beta chain was seen a handful of times. CDR1 SGHVS and CDR2 FQNEAQ come from the germline V gene. Trimming left V 0 bases short and J 0 bases short, with 18 bases between. The CDR3 sequence is 20 residues long. The data stem from a study of OX40 agonist ivuxolimab in advanced cancers. Only in-frame clones appear in the TCRdb table, and some are missing; sequencing was by immunoSEQ multiplex PCR. The top ten clones hold roughly 15% of a sample with about 20,000 clones, 86% of them seen once. The TCR comes from an adult with an advanced solid tumor such as melanoma, head and neck, liver or kidney cancer. The rearrangement joins TRBV7-8 to TRBJ2-6; D is uncertain. Sequencing used CD4+ or CD8+ T cells sorted from blood, obtained in a trial of the OX40 agonist ivuxolimab. This chain's CDR3 is CASSLAKAGEPSSGANVLTF. CDR3 bases: TGTGCCAGCAGCTTAGCGAAGGCAGGAGAGCCCTCCTCTGGGGCCAACGTCCTGACTTTC.